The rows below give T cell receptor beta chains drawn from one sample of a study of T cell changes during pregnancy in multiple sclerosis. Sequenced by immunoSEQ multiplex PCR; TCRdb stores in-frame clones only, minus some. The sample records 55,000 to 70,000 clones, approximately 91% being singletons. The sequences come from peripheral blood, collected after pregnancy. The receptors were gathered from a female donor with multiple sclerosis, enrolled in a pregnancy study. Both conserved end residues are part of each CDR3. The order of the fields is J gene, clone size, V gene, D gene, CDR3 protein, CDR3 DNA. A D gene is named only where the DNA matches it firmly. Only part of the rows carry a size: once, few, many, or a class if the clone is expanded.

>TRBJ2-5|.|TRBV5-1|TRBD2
CASSRGVQETQYF
TGCGCCAGTTCCCGGGGGGTCCAAGAGACCCAGTACTTC
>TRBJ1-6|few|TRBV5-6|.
CASSLGGRGTRQNF
TGTGCCAGCAGCTTGGGAGGGCGGGGGACGCGCCAAAACTTT
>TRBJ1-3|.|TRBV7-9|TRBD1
CASSLQGAGNTIYF
TGTGCCAGCAGCTTACAGGGGGCTGGAAACACCATATATTTT
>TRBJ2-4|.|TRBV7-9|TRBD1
CASSPSRTGLLDNIQYF
TGTGCCAGCAGCCCCTCTCGGACAGGTTTATTGGATAACATTCAGTACTTC
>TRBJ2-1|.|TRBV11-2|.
CASSWPGQLRGEQFF
TGTGCCAGCAGCTGGCCAGGACAACTTCGGGGGGAGCAGTTCTTC
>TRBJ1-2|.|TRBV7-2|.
CASTPGLKGYTF
TGTGCCAGCACCCCGGGTCTCAAGGGCTACACCTTC
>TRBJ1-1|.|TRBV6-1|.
CASRGGNTEAFF
TGTGCCAGCAGGGGGGGGAACACTGAAGCTTTCTTT
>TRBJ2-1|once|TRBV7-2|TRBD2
CASSFSASGAYNEQFF
TGTGCCAGCAGCTTTTCCGCAAGCGGGGCCTACAATGAGCAGTTCTTC
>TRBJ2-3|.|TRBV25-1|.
CASSEYTTGASTDTQYF
TGTGCCAGCAGTGAATATACGACGGGAGCTAGCACAGATACGCAGTATTTT
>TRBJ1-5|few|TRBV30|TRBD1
CAWSGQGDQPQHF
TGTGCCTGGAGTGGACAGGGGGATCAGCCCCAGCATTTT
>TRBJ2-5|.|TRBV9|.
CASGQGAGDLAETQYF
TGTGCCAGCGGCCAGGGGGCGGGGGATCTGGCTGAGACCCAGTACTTC
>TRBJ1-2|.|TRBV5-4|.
CASSLAAGQEGYTF
TGTGCCAGCAGCTTGGCCGCAGGGCAGGAGGGCTACACCTTC
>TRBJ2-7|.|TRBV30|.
CAWSLGGSQYF
TGTGCCTGGAGTCTTGGAGGGTCGCAGTACTTC
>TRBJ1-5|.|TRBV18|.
CASGPGYRQPQHF
TGTGCCAGCGGGCCGGGGTATAGGCAGCCCCAGCATTTT
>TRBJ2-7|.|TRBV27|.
CASSPRRGGSYEQYF
TGTGCCAGCAGTCCCCGGAGGGGGGGCTCCTACGAGCAGTACTTC
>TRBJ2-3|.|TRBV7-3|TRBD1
CASSSGQGADTQYF
TGTGCCAGCAGCTCCGGACAGGGGGCAGATACGCAGTATTTT
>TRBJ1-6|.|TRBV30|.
CAWSPPHRTYNSPLHF
TGTGCCTGGAGTCCCCCCCACAGGACCTATAATTCACCCCTCCACTTT
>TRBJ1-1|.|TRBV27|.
CASSLSGRAGRLRNTEAFF
TGTGCCAGCAGTTTATCTGGTCGTGCAGGGAGGCTTAGGAACACTGAAGCTTTCTTT
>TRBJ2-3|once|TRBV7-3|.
CASSLNPQSTDTQYF
TGTGCCAGCAGCTTAAATCCCCAAAGCACAGATACGCAGTATTTT
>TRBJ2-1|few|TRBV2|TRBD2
CASSERSGGFNEQFF
TGTGCCAGCAGTGAAAGAAGCGGGGGGTTCAATGAGCAGTTCTTC
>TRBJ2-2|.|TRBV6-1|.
CASPQGFSNTGELFF
TGTGCCAGCCCGCAGGGGTTTTCGAACACCGGGGAGCTGTTTTTT
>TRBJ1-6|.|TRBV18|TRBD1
CASSGQGGSPLHF
TGTGCCAGCTCGGGACAGGGTGGTTCACCCCTCCACTTT
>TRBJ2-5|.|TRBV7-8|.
CASSQKRVVETQYF
TGTGCCAGCAGCCAAAAGCGAGTCGTAGAGACCCAGTACTTC
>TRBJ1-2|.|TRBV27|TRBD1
CASSLFGTVNYGYTF
TGTGCCAGCAGTTTATTCGGGACAGTAAACTATGGCTACACCTTC
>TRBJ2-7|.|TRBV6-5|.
CASSYRAGLSYEQYF
TGTGCCAGCAGTTACAGGGCAGGGCTCTCCTACGAGCAGTACTTC
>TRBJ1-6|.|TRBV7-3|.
CASSSGGSYSPLHF
TGTGCCAGCAGCTCCGGGGGATCCTATTCACCCCTCCACTTT
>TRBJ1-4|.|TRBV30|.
CAWSKGQRLNEKLFF
TGTGCCTGGAGTAAGGGGCAGAGACTTAATGAAAAACTGTTTTTT
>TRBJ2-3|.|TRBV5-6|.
CASSPQWINPDTQYF
TGTGCCAGCAGCCCACAGTGGATTAACCCAGATACGCAGTATTTT
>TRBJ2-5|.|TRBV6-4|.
CASSEETGDQETQYF
TGTGCCAGCTCCGAGGAGACAGGCGACCAAGAGACCCAGTACTTC
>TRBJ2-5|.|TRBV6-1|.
CASCVGAGETQYF
TGTGCCAGCTGCGTAGGGGCGGGGGAGACCCAGTACTTC